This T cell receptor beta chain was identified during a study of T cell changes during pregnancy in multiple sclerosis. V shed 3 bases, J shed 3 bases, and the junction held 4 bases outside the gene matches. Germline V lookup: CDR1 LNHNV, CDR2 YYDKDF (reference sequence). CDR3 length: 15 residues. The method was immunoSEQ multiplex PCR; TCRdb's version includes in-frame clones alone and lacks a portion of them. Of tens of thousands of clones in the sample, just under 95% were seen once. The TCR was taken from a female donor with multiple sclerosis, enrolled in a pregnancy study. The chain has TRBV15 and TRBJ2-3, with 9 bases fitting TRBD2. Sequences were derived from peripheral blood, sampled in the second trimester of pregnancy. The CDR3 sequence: CATSSLAGATDTQYF. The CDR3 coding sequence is TGTGCCACCAGCAGTTTAGCGGGGGCAACAGATACGCAGTATTTT.